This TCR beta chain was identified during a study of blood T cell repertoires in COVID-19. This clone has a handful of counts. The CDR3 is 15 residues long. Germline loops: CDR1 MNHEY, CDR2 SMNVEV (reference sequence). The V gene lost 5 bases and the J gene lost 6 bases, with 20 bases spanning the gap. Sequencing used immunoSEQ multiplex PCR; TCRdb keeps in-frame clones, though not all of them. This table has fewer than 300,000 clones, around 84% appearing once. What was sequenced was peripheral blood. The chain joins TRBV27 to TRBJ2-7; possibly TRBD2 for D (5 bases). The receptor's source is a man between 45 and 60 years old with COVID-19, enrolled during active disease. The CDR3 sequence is CASSPLLTRFSEQYF. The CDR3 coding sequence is TGTGCCAGCAGTCCCCTCCTTACTAGGTTCTCCGAGCAGTACTTC.